The rows below give T cell receptor beta chains drawn from one sample of a study of radiotherapy plus CTLA-4 blockade in lung cancer. TCRdb keeps only in-frame clones here, not all; method: immunoSEQ multiplex PCR. The sample records 70,000 to 90,000 clones, around 73% being singletons. The sample here was peripheral blood, taken from a patient treated with radiotherapy plus ipilimumab. The receptors were sampled from a human donor with non-small cell lung cancer who had a complete response to radiotherapy plus ipilimumab. Each CDR3 is given without its conserved first and last residue.

V gene	J gene	CDR3 protein
TRBV19	TRBJ2-4	ASSIGRGLVNIQY
TRBV28	TRBJ2-1	ASAPGGSYNEQF
TRBV5-1	TRBJ2-1	ASSPSSGTSSIHEQF
TRBV29-1	TRBJ1-1	SASTGGHTEAF
TRBV5-1	TRBJ1-3	ASSPSAGYSGNTIY
TRBV9	TRBJ1-1	ASSQTGEVEAF
TRBV5-6	TRBJ1-2	ASSLGPVAASYGYT
TRBV6-1	TRBJ1-2	ASLSHQGPSSGYT
TRBV28	TRBJ1-5	ASSHRVRGNQPQH
TRBV5-6	TRBJ1-2	ASSLYYGYT
TRBV7-9	TRBJ1-5	ASSLAQGNGHLNQPQH
TRBV10-2	TRBJ1-5	ASSESTSSNQPQH
TRBV10-2	TRBJ1-5	ASSAGTGGGNQPQH
TRBV20-1	TRBJ1-4	SARVGGLF
TRBV5-6	TRBJ1-5	ASSRNGPNSNQPQH
TRBV18	TRBJ1-4	ASSRDRGGEKLF
TRBV9	TRBJ1-1	ASSVWGLTEAF
TRBV30	TRBJ1-3	AWGKGASGNTIY
TRBV7-2	TRBJ2-1	ASTNYNEQF
TRBV18	TRBJ1-3	ASSLAVSGNTIY